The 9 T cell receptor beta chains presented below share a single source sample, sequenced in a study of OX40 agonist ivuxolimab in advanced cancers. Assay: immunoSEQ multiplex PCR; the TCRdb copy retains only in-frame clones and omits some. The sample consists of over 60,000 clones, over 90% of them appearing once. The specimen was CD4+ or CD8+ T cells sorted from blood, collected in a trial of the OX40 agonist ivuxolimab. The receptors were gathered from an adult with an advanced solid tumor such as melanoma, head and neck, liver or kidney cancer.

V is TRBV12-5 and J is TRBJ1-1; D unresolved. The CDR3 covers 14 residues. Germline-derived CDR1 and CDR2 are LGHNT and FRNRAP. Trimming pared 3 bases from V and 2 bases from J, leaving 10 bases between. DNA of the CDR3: TGTGCTAGTGGTTTCGCAGGACCAAACACTGAAGCTTTCTTT. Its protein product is CASGFAGPNTEAFF. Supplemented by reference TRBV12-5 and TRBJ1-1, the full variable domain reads DARVTQTPRHKVTEMGQEVTMRCQPILGHNTVFWYRQTMMQGLELLAYFRNRAPLDDSGMPKDRFSAEMPDATLATLKIQPSEPRDSAVYFCASGFAGPNTEAFFGQGTRLTVV.

CDR3 in amino acids: CASSMDSFMNTEAFF. CDR3 in DNA: TGTGCCAGCAGCATGGACAGCTTCATGAACACTGAAGCTTTCTTT. V and J are TRBV9 and TRBJ1-1; D is possibly TRBD1 (6 bases). The V end was cut by 4 bases, the J end by 0 bases, with 13 bases between. The CDR3 has 15 residues. Looked up from germline, CDR1 is SGDLS and CDR2 is YYNGEE.

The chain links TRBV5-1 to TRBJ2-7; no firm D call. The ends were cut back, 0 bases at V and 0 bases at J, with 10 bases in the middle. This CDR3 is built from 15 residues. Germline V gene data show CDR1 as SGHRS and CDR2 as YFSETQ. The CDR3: CASSLEGGASYEQYF. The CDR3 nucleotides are TGCGCCAGCAGCTTGGAGGGCGGAGCCTCCTACGAGCAGTACTTC. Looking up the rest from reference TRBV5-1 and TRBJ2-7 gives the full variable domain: KAGVTQTPRYLIKTRGQQVTLSCSPISGHRSVSWYQQTPGQGLQFLFEYFSETQRNKGNFPGRFSGRQFSNSRSEMNVSTLELGDSALYLCASSLEGGASYEQYFGPGTRLTVT.

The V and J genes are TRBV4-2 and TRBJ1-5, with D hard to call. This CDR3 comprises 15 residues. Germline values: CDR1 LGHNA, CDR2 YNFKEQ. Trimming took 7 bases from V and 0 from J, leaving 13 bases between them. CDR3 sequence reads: CASTERGYSNQPQHF. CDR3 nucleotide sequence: TGTGCCAGCACCGAGCGGGGTTATAGCAATCAGCCCCAGCATTTT.

The CDR3: CASSLVAGVSHEQYF. The CDR3 DNA reads TGTGCCAGCAGTCTGGTCGCGGGAGTTTCACACGAGCAGTACTTC. The J gene is TRBJ2-7, the V gene TRBV6-6, with TRBD2 matching 7 bases. Germline V gene data show CDR1 as MNHNY and CDR2 as SVGAGI (reference sequence). V trimming: 5 bases; J trimming: 5 bases; junction bases outside the gene matches: 12. The CDR3 is 15 residues long.

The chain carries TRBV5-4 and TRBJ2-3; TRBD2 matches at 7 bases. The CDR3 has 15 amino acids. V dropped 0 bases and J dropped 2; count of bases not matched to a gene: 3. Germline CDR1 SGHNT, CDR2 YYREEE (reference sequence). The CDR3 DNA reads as TGTGCCAGCAGCTTGGCTAGCGGTTACACAGATACGCAGTATTTT. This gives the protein CASSLASGYTDTQYF.

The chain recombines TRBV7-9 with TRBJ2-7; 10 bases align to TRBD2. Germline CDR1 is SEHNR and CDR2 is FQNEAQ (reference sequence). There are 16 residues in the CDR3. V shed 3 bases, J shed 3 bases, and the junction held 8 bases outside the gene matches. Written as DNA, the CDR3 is TGTGCCAGCAGCTTTACTAGCGGGAACCCCTTCTACGAGCAGTACTTC. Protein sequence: CASSFTSGNPFYEQYF. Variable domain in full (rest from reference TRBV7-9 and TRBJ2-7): DTGVSQNPRHKITKRGQNVTFRCDPISEHNRLYWYRQTLGQGPEFLTYFQNEAQLEKSRLLSDRFSAERPKGSFSTLEIQRTEQGDSAMYLCASSFTSGNPFYEQYFGPGTRLTVT.

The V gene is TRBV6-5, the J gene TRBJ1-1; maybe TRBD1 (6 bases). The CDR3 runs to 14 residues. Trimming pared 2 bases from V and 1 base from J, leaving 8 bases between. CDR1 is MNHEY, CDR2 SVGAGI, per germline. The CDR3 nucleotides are TGTGCCAGCAGTTACGGGGGGCCGAACACTGAAGCTTTCTTT. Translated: CASSYGGPNTEAFF.

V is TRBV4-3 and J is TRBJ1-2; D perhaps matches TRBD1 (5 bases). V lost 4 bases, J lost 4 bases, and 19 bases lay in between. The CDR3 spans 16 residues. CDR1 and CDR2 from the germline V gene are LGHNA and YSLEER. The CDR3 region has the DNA TGCGCCAGCAGCCCGCAAGGGGTTAATGGGGGCTATGGCTACACCTTC. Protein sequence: CASSPQGVNGGYGYTF.